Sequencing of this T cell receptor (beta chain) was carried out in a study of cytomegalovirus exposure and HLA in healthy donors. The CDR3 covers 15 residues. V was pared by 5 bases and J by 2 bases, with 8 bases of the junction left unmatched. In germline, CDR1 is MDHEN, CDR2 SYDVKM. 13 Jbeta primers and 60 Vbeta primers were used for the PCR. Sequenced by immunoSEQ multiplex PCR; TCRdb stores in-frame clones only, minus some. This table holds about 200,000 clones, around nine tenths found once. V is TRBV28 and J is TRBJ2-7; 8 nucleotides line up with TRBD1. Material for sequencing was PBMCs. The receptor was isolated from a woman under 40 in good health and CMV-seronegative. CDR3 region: CASSTAGGRAYEQYF. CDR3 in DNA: TGTGCCAGCAGTACTGCAGGGGGCCGGGCCTACGAGCAGTACTTC.